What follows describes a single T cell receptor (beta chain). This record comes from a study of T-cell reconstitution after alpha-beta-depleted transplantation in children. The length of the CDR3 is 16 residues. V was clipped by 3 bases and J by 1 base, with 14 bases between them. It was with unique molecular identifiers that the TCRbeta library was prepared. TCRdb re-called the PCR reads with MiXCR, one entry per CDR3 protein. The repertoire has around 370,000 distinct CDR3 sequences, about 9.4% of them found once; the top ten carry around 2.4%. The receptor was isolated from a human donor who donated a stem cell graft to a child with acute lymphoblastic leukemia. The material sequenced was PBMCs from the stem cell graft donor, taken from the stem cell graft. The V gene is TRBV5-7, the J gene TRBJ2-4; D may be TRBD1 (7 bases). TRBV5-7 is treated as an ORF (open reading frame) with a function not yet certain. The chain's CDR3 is CASSCDREVAKNIQYF. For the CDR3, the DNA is TGTGCCAGCAGCTGTGACAGGGAGGTTGCCAAAAACATTCAGTACTTC.